The 5 T cell receptor beta chains reported below all come from one sample, sequenced in a study of shared clonotypes between healthy human individuals. As defined, naive CD8 cells were CD45RO-negative and positively selected for CCR7, with terminally differentiated effector memory CD45RA+ cells excluded. TCRdb's copy holds only in-frame clones and misses some; the assay was immunoSEQ multiplex PCR. This table holds 600,000 or so clones, roughly 95% found once. The sample comprised naive CD8+ T cells sorted from blood. The receptors here all came from a woman aged 30 to 39 in good health.

Concerning this clone: Other DNA sequences in this specimen translate into the identical CDR3. The chain has TRBV5-6 and TRBJ1-5; D ambiguous. The CDR3 has 12 amino acids. With 2 bases removed from V and 5 bases from J, the gap between germline ends came to 5 bases. Per the germline V gene, CDR1 is SGHDT and CDR2 is YYEEEE. The CDR3 DNA is TGTGCCAGCAGCTTAGGTGATCAGCCCCAGCATTTT. It codes for CASSLGDQPQHF.

The V and J genes are TRBV27 and TRBJ2-1; D is undetermined. The CDR3 is 11 amino acids. CDR1 is MNHEY and CDR2 is SMNVEV in the germline V gene (reference sequence). Deletions cut 6 bases from V and 3 bases from J, with 3 bases between. Here the CDR3 DNA reads TGTGCCAGCAGGAACTACAATGAGCAGTTCTTC. Encoded protein: CASRNYNEQFF.

The chain carries TRBV14 and TRBJ2-1, with TRBD2 as a possible D gene (5 bases). Trimming pared 0 bases from V and 3 bases from J, leaving 12 bases between. Germline values: CDR1 SGHDN, CDR2 FVKESK. The CDR3 runs 16 residues. CDR3 amino acids: CASSQDLILGYNEQFF. In nucleotides, the CDR3 is TGTGCCAGCAGCCAAGATTTGATACTAGGCTACAATGAGCAGTTCTTC. The variable domain in full, completed from reference TRBV14 and TRBJ2-1, reads EAGVTQFPSHSVIEKGQTVTLRCDPISGHDNLYWYRRVMGKEIKFLLHFVKESKQDESGMPNNRFLAERTGGTYSTLKVQPAELEDSGVYFCASSQDLILGYNEQFFGPGTRLTVL.

The chain is built from TRBV6-4 and TRBJ1-2, with TRBD1 as a possible D gene (6 bases). Between the trimmed V and J ends, which lost 5 bases and 2 bases, there was a span of 15 bases. The germline CDR1 and CDR2 sequences are MRHNA and SNTAGT. The CDR3 spans 15 residues. Here the CDR3 DNA reads TGTGCCAGCAGTCTACAGGGTTTTGGCAACTATGGCTACACCTTC. This sequence encodes CASSLQGFGNYGYTF.

The J gene is TRBJ2-1, the V gene TRBV20-1; D not certain. Per germline, CDR1 DFQATT and CDR2 SNEGSKA (reference sequence). Trimming stripped 5 bases from V and 10 bases from J, with 9 bases between. This CDR3 is built from 10 residues. CDR3: CSAGLREQFF. The DNA for the CDR3 is TGCAGTGCTGGCCTTCGCGAGCAGTTCTTC.